The rows below give T cell receptor beta chains drawn from one sample of a study of T cell responses to AZD1222 COVID-19 vaccine. Assay: immunoSEQ multiplex PCR; the TCRdb copy retains only in-frame clones and omits some. The sample lists around 100,000 clones, roughly 89% occurring once. Specimen: peripheral blood, collected on day 0 of AZD1222 vaccination. These receptors were taken from an adult in good health. CDR3s include the opening cysteine and the closing phenylalanine or tryptophan. The D gene is left open where the match is weak. Size is omitted from some rows. Given values are once, few, many or a class for expanded clones.

D gene	V gene	J gene	clone size	CDR3 DNA	CDR3 protein
TRBD1	TRBV30	TRBJ1-4	.	TGTGCCTGCCAAGGGACAGGGCGTGAAAAACTGTTTTTT	CACQGTGREKLFF
TRBD1	TRBV11-2	TRBJ1-6	once	TGTGCCAGCAGCTCCCAAACCCCGGGACAGAATTCACCCCTCCACTTT	CASSSQTPGQNSPLHF
TRBD1	TRBV5-1	TRBJ1-3	.	TGCGCCAGCAGGGACAGGGGGTCGGGAAACACCATATATTTT	CASRDRGSGNTIYF
.	TRBV3-1/TRBV3-2	TRBJ2-1	.	TGTGCCAGCAGCCAGGCCGGGGAATCCTACAATGAGCAGTTCTTC	CASSQAGESYNEQFF
.	TRBV24-1	TRBJ2-1	.	TGTGCCACCAGTGATCCCCGGCAGGGTGGAATTGAGCAGTTCTTC	CATSDPRQGGIEQFF
TRBD1	TRBV4-3	TRBJ1-2	.	TGCGCCAGCAGCCAAGATGGAGGACAGGGTTGGGCTAACTATGGCTACACCTTC	CASSQDGGQGWANYGYTF
.	TRBV5-1	TRBJ1-5	.	TGCGCCAGCAGCTTCAGTGGCAATCAGCCCCAGCATTTT	CASSFSGNQPQHF
.	TRBV5-1	TRBJ2-3	.	TGCGCCAGCAGCTTGAATGGGGGAATGGGTTTTTCGGTACCAGATACGCAGTATTTT	CASSLNGGMGFSVPDTQYF
.	TRBV12-2	TRBJ1-1	.	TGTGCAAGTCGCCCAGATGGACAGTACCTCATGAACACTGAAGCTTTCTTT	CASRPDGQYLMNTEAFF
TRBD2	TRBV30	TRBJ2-3	.	TGTGCCTGGAGTCGGCTAGCGGGAGGAATTGCAGATACGCAGTATTTT	CAWSRLAGGIADTQYF
.	TRBV7-3	TRBJ1-2	.	TGTGCCAGCAGCTTATCTCAGGGCTGGGGCTACACCTTC	CASSLSQGWGYTF
TRBD1	TRBV7-2	TRBJ1-6	.	TGTGCCAGCAGCTTCGAATCCGGGACAGGGGATTCACCCCTCCACTTT	CASSFESGTGDSPLHF
TRBD2	TRBV2	TRBJ2-5	.	TGTGCCAGCATCCTTAAGGCGGGAGGCGAGGGGGAGCAGTACTTC	CASILKAGGEGEQYF
TRBD1	TRBV5-4	TRBJ1-2	.	TGTGCCAGCAGCCTGGGACAGGGGATACCCTATGGCTACACCTTC	CASSLGQGIPYGYTF
TRBD2	TRBV25-1	TRBJ2-1	.	TGTGCCAGCAGTGCCCTAGCGGTGTACAATGAGCAGTTCTTC	CASSALAVYNEQFF
.	TRBV7-9	TRBJ2-7	.	TGTGCCAGCAGCTCTGCTCAAAAGCCCTACGAGCAGTACTTC	CASSSAQKPYEQYF
.	TRBV5-4	TRBJ1-1	.	TGTGCCAGCAGCTCCGCGGGGTCCCCAAGGACTGAAGCTTTCTTT	CASSSAGSPRTEAFF